This T cell receptor beta chain was recorded in a study of neurological immune-mediated disorders. At least ten counts were recorded for this clonotype. Its target is unknown. TCRdb called the 5' RACE reads again in MiXCR, with one record for every CDR3 protein. The table lists 50,000 to 70,000 distinct CDR3 sequences, nearly 3.5% of them singletons, with 3.7% in the top ten. Unsorted libraries were generated from 2 million PBMCs held at -80 degrees C. General observations from the study: HTLV-1-associated myelopathy led in TCR clonal expansion, while multiple sclerosis ranked lowest, below healthy controls. Neither clinical nor MRI features showed any association with the multiple sclerosis repertoire cluster, and the authors stated that larger cohorts are needed. One related-CDR3 cluster, which may be a signature, held the repertoires of 18 of 34 multiple sclerosis patients after phylogenetic grouping.

Germline V lookup: CDR1 SGHRS, CDR2 YFSETQ. This CDR3 spans 12 amino acids. The ends were cut back, 4 bases at V and 9 bases at J, with 11 bases in the middle. The clonotype comes from a man aged 40-50 years with multiple sclerosis. Sequencing was performed on PBMCs. The V and J genes are TRBV5-1 and TRBJ2-1; weak D call: TRBD2 (5 bases). The CDR3: CASSRTDIEQFF. CDR3 nucleotide sequence: TGCGCCAGCAGCAGGACTGACATTGAGCAGTTCTTC.